Following are 26 T cell receptor beta chains from one sample sequenced in a study of shared clonotypes between healthy human individuals. Profiled with immunoSEQ multiplex PCR; TCRdb holds only in-frame clones, not every one. The sample has around 2.5 million clones, approximately 94% seen once. The sequenced sample consisted of naive CD4+ T cells from PBMCs. Subset here: CD45RA+ positively selected. These receptors originate from a man aged 18 to 30 in good health. Some clones in this sample may be carry-over from other donors' samples.

V is TRBV4-1 and J is TRBJ2-3; 9 positions agree with TRBD1. V was clipped by 8 bases and J by 4 bases; unmatched bases: 10. This CDR3 is built from 15 residues. Per germline, CDR1 MGHRA and CDR2 YSYEKL. CDR3 coding DNA: TGCGCCAGCGCGGGACAGGGAGTGACCCCAGATACGCAGTATTTT. Translation: CASAGQGVTPDTQYF.

The rearrangement joins TRBV11-2 to TRBJ1-1; D might be TRBD1 (5 bases). Per the germline V gene, CDR1 is SGHAT and CDR2 is FQNNGV. V lost 5 bases, J lost 7 bases, and 17 bases lay in between. The CDR3 sequence is 14 residues long. CDR3 nucleotides: TGTGCCAGCAGCACCACTGGGGGTGTAAATGAAGCTTTCTTT. Amino acids: CASSTTGGVNEAFF. Together with reference TRBV11-2 and TRBJ1-1, the CDR3 gives the full variable domain: EAGVAQSPRYKIIEKRQSVAFWCNPISGHATLYWYQQILGQGPKLLIQFQNNGVVDDSQLPKDRFSAERLKGVDSTLKIQPAKLEDSAVYLCASSTTGGVNEAFFGQGTRLTVV.

DNA for the CDR3: TGTGCCAGCAGTTACCAGGGCCAAGAGACCCAGTACTTC. Translating it yields CASSYQGQETQYF. This chain uses TRBV6-6 with TRBJ2-5, with a weak D call TRBD1 (5 bases). V was cut by 2 bases and J by 1 base, with 5 bases left in between. The CDR3 loop spans 13 amino acids. CDR1 is MNHNY and CDR2 is SVGAGI in the germline V gene (reference sequence).

As to this clone: Within the sample, other DNA sequences also encode this same CDR3. This chain joins TRBV5-4 and TRBJ1-5; D not resolved. There are 13 residues in the CDR3. Germline assignment: CDR1 SGHNT and CDR2 YYREEE (reference sequence). V was cut by 3 bases and J by 3 bases, with 7 bases left in between. This CDR3 is CASSSDPNQPQHF. CDR3 nucleotide sequence: TGTGCCAGCAGCTCCGACCCCAATCAGCCCCAGCATTTT.

The chain is built from TRBV4-1 and TRBJ2-7, with D perhaps matching TRBD1 (6 bases). The CDR3 runs to 13 residues. V lost 8 bases and J 7 bases, leaving 18 bases between the germline ends. Germline V gives CDR1 MGHRA, CDR2 YSYEKL. The CDR3, as DNA: TGCGCCAGCCGGGACCAAAAAAGGGGGGAGCAGTACTTC. Residues: CASRDQKRGEQYF.

The chain recombines TRBV19 with TRBJ1-1; D unclear. V was shortened by 1 base and J by 0 bases, with 9 bases between the two germline ends. The CDR3 runs to 15 residues. CDR1 and CDR2 from the germline V gene are LNHDA and SQIVND (reference sequence). The CDR3 loop reads CASSIVPDMNTEAFF. In nucleotides, the CDR3 is TGTGCCAGTAGTATAGTCCCGGATATGAACACTGAAGCTTTCTTT.

This sequence joins TRBV9 and TRBJ2-2, with 9 nucleotides matching TRBD2. V shed 0 bases, J shed 3 bases, and the junction held 3 bases outside the gene matches. Germline CDR1 is SGDLS and CDR2 is YYNGEE. CDR3 size: 16 residues. The CDR3 reads CASSVGGRGYTGELFF. For the CDR3, the DNA is TGTGCCAGCAGCGTAGGCGGGAGGGGGTACACCGGGGAGCTGTTTTTT.

About this clone: The same CDR3 can be traced to other DNA sequences in this sample. The genes are TRBV20-1 and TRBJ1-1; D is unresolved. CDR1 is DFQATT, CDR2 SNEGSKA, per germline (reference sequence). The CDR3 loop spans 10 amino acids. V was clipped by 4 bases and J by 2 bases, with 2 bases between them. CDR3 sequence (DNA): TGCAGTGCTACAAACACTGAAGCTTTCTTT. Its protein product is CSATNTEAFF.

The V gene is TRBV5-1, the J gene TRBJ2-2, with 8 bases aligning to TRBD2. This CDR3 has 16 amino acids. With 4 bases clipped from V and 6 bases from J, the junction kept 11 bases outside the gene matches. Germline CDR1 SGHRS, CDR2 YFSETQ. This chain's CDR3 is CASSQKTSVLPGELFF. The CDR3 DNA reads TGCGCCAGCAGCCAAAAGACTAGCGTATTGCCCGGGGAGCTGTTTTTT.

The chain has TRBV7-9 and TRBJ1-1; TRBD1 agrees at 9 bases. This CDR3 spans 14 amino acids. Germline values: CDR1 SEHNR, CDR2 FQNEAQ (reference sequence). J gave up 10 bases and V 3 bases, and 9 bases lay outside the gene matches. The CDR3 DNA is TGTGCCAGCAGCTTTAGATCCGGGACAGGGAGAGCTTTCTTT. Its translation: CASSFRSGTGRAFF.

The chain is built from TRBV30 and TRBJ2-1; D unclear. Trimming took 3 bases from V and 4 from J, leaving 10 bases between them. This CDR3 contains 13 residues. CDR1 GTSNPN and CDR2 SVGIG come from the germline V gene (reference sequence). This CDR3 reads CAWSTDGYNEQFF. The CDR3 nucleotides read TGTGCCTGGAGCACGGACGGGTACAATGAGCAGTTCTTC.

The J gene is TRBJ2-3, the V gene TRBV28, with 12 positions matching TRBD2. The CDR3 consists of 16 residues. With V trimmed by 4 bases and J by 0 bases, 2 bases remained unmatched. CDR1 is MDHEN, CDR2 SYDVKM, per germline. The CDR3 here is CASSSTSGSSTDTQYF. CDR3 coding DNA: TGTGCCAGCAGTTCGACTAGCGGGAGTAGCACAGATACGCAGTATTTT.

This clone appeared a single time. The chain combines TRBV6-5 with TRBJ1-5; D possibly corresponds to TRBD1 (6 bases). Germline V lookup: CDR1 MNHEY, CDR2 SVGAGI. The CDR3 is made up of 15 amino acids. The V end lost 6 bases, the J end lost 7 bases, and 19 bases lay between the germline ends. DNA of the CDR3: TGTGCCAGCAGGGGGGCGGGACACGGCTCGCAGCCCCAGCATTTT. Translated: CASRGAGHGSQPQHF.

The rearrangement joins TRBV10-3 to TRBJ1-5, with TRBD1 matching over 8 bases. The germline gives CDR1 ENHRY, CDR2 SYGVKD. The V gene end was trimmed by 6 bases and the J gene end by 0 bases; junction bases not matched to a gene: 10. The CDR3 runs to 17 residues. The CDR3 region is CAISPGTGLYSNQPQHF. The CDR3 DNA sequence: TGTGCCATCAGCCCCGGGACAGGACTATATAGCAATCAGCCCCAGCATTTT.

The chain employs TRBV19 and TRBJ1-2; D is unclear. The V end was cut by 1 base, the J end by 7 bases, with 13 bases between. This CDR3 is built from 14 residues. The germline gives CDR1 LNHDA, CDR2 SQIVND (reference sequence). As DNA, the CDR3 is TGTGCCAGTAGTATAGTTCGCCGGAGGGCTGGCTACACCTTC. Its translation is CASSIVRRRAGYTF.

V is TRBV9 and J is TRBJ2-7; possible D gene TRBD1, 6 bases. CDR1 and CDR2 (germline): SGDLS, YYNGEE. V was shortened by 4 bases and J by 3 bases, with 20 bases between the two germline ends. The CDR3 spans 16 residues. CDR3 DNA: TGTGCCAGCAGCCCCCAGACAGGCCAGGCCGGCTACGAGCAGTACTTC. As protein: CASSPQTGQAGYEQYF.

Comment on this clone: The sample carries other DNA sequences with the same CDR3. The CDR3 DNA reads TGTGCCAGCAGCGTACGGGGAAACACAGATACGCAGTATTTT. Residues: CASSVRGNTDTQYF. This chain joins TRBV9 and TRBJ2-3; tentative D call: TRBD2 (5 bases). The CDR3 is 14 residues long. V was trimmed by 1 base and J by 2 bases, leaving 8 bases between them. The germline gives CDR1 SGDLS, CDR2 YYNGEE.

The J gene is TRBJ1-2, the V gene TRBV19; 9 nucleotides agree with TRBD1. CDR1 is LNHDA and CDR2 is SQIVND in the germline V gene (reference sequence). The CDR3 spans 13 residues. J was trimmed by 6 bases and V by 7 bases; bases with no gene match: 6. The CDR3 is CASKRDRVNGYTF. As DNA, the CDR3 is TGTGCCAGTAAACGGGACAGGGTAAATGGCTACACCTTC.

The chain uses TRBV7-2 and TRBJ2-5, with no clear D. The CDR3 contains 13 residues. Germline V lookup: CDR1 SGHTA, CDR2 FQGNSA. Trimming pared 1 base from V and 2 bases from J, leaving 5 bases between. The CDR3 bases are TGTGCCAGCAGCTTAGAGGGACAAGAGACCCAGTACTTC. This sequence encodes CASSLEGQETQYF.

As concerns this clone: The sample holds other DNA sequences that translate to the same CDR3. This chain links TRBV14 with TRBJ2-7; 10 bases match TRBD2. Trimming removed 4 bases from V and 4 bases from J; junction bases left unmatched: 7. The CDR3 spans 15 residues. Per germline, CDR1 SGHDN and CDR2 FVKESK. The CDR3 nucleotides are TGTGCCAGCAGCCGGGGGCTAGCGGGAGTGTACGAGCAGTACTTC. Amino acid sequence: CASSRGLAGVYEQYF.

This clone was counted a single time. The chain joins TRBV27 to TRBJ1-2; maybe TRBD1 (6 bases). Germline CDR1 MNHEY, CDR2 SMNVEV (reference sequence). The germline V and J ends were trimmed by 4 bases and 4 bases, with 10 bases remaining between them. The CDR3 has 13 amino acids. The CDR3 DNA sequence: TGTGCCAGCAGTTCGACAGGCCCCTATGGCTACACCTTC. It is translated as CASSSTGPYGYTF.

The V call is TRBV5-1, the J call TRBJ2-5, with 10 bases that match TRBD2. With 3 bases clipped from V and 6 bases from J, the junction kept 8 bases outside the gene matches. Germline V lookup: CDR1 SGHRS, CDR2 YFSETQ. The CDR3 totals 15 residues. The CDR3: CASSWETSGSQTQYF. In nucleotides, the CDR3 is TGCGCCAGCAGCTGGGAGACTAGCGGGTCTCAGACCCAGTACTTC.

V is TRBV27 and J is TRBJ1-1, with D possibly being TRBD1 (5 bases). Deletions cut 1 base from V and 0 bases from J, with 9 bases between. This CDR3 has 15 residues. From germline, CDR1 is MNHEY and CDR2 SMNVEV (reference sequence). CDR3 sequence reads: CASSLFGTMNTEAFF. For the CDR3, the DNA is TGTGCCAGCAGTTTATTTGGGACCATGAACACTGAAGCTTTCTTT.

The rearrangement uses TRBV7-9 and TRBJ1-1; no clear D gene. Germline V CDR1 and CDR2: SEHNR, FQNEAQ (reference sequence). The CDR3 extends over 14 amino acids. The germline V and J ends were trimmed by 5 bases and 3 bases, with 13 bases remaining between them. As DNA, the CDR3 is TGTGCCAGCAGCCAAGATCGCGTGGACACTGAAGCTTTCTTT. Translating gives CASSQDRVDTEAFF. Full variable domain (rest looked up from reference TRBV7-9 and TRBJ1-1): DTGVSQNPRHKITKRGQNVTFRCDPISEHNRLYWYRQTLGQGPEFLTYFQNEAQLEKSRLLSDRFSAERPKGSFSTLEIQRTEQGDSAMYLCASSQDRVDTEAFFGQGTRLTVV.

The chain employs TRBV11-2 and TRBJ1-5; D gene unclear. CDR1 and CDR2 (germline): SGHAT, FQNNGV. Trimming took off 5 bases at V and 0 bases at J, with 8 bases between the two ends. CDR3 length equals 14 residues. CDR3 loop: CASSVSYSNQPQHF. In nucleotides, the CDR3 is TGTGCCAGCAGCGTTAGTTATAGCAATCAGCCCCAGCATTTT.

This clone was detected only once. V usage is TRBV28 and J usage is TRBJ2-7; 9 positions match TRBD1. The germline V gene has CDR1 MDHEN and CDR2 SYDVKM. The CDR3 has 15 amino acids. The V segment lost 6 bases and the J segment 3 bases; nucleotides outside the gene matches: 9. The CDR3: CASSLWGQGIYEQYF. CDR3 bases: TGTGCCAGCAGCCTTTGGGGACAGGGAATCTACGAGCAGTACTTC.